The TCR beta chain described here comes from a study of T-cell memory formation after mild COVID-19 (dated by TCRdb to the early 2020s). In the study overall: TCR sequence clusters from the two donors were found to be largely donor specific. In a couple of donors, T-cell clones that expanded and contracted after mild COVID-19 were tracked by sequencing TCRalpha and TCRbeta repertoires over time. Two young, previously healthy adult volunteers, one female and one male, were included in the cohort.

What the study reported, not specific to this receptor: The study covered only a couple of mild cases, and larger cohorts including severe cases with pre-infection samples were considered necessary. Some responding clones were detected in pre-infection memory, suggesting pre-existing cross-reactive memory T cells joined the SARS-CoV-2 response. Contracting CD4+ clones turned up mainly in the CM and EM memory subsets, whereas EMRA was where CD8+ clones were enriched. The second-wave clones that peaked on day 37 were not confirmed to be SARS-CoV-2 specific. Balanced CD4/CD8 phenotypes were observed for clones contracting from day 15 to 85, whereas a bias towards CD4+ was observed for a second wave of clones expanding from day 15 to 37.

Ficoll-Paque density gradient centrifugation was the method used to isolate PBMCs. On this clonotype itself: Its binding antigen is unknown. Base qualities are not recorded, but no much larger clone differs from it by a single base.

Sequencing used an Illumina NovaSeq 6000. cDNA libraries for TCRalpha and TCRbeta were prepared by 5'RACE using constant-segment primers, with sample barcodes and unique molecular identifiers added. RNA was extracted from every sample with Trizol reagent. Libraries were amplified in two PCR steps, with a second sample barcode and Illumina TruSeq adapters added in the second step. Sequencing of the libraries was done on an Illumina NovaSeq, producing 2 x 150 bp paired-end reads. The paper's processing steps were these. Demultiplexing of reads and collapsing into UMI-guided consensus sequences were performed with migec v1.2.7. Using mixcr v2.1.11, the UMI consensuses were aligned to TRA and TRB V and J templates and assembled into clonotypes. Clonotypes were classified as expanded or contracted when called significant by both edgeR and NoisET, with noise models trained on biological replicates. edgeR calls used a false discovery rate-adjusted p below 0.01 and a log2 fold-change threshold of 1. As an exploratory analysis of dynamics, PCA with hierarchical clustering was applied to max-normalized trajectories of the 1000 most abundant clonotypes. The CD4 or CD8 phenotype of responding clones was assigned using the separately sequenced CD4+ and CD8+ repertoires. In-frame beta chains were kept once TCRdb had trimmed the public reads at Q25 with fastp and called clones with MiXCR. Rows with a matching CDR3 protein are joined into one entry that keeps the most common DNA and genes. These V and J calls derive from TCRdb rather than the authors' analysis. The table for this sample lists about 82,000 distinct CDR3 sequences; approximately 16% of them were counted only once. Under 45% of the sample is in the top ten clones.

Trimming takes 0 bases off V and 3 bases off J; junction bases not matched to a gene: 7. The CDR3 sequence holds 15 residues, the cysteine and phenylalanine included. CDR3 DNA is the only sequence kept; it has 45 bases, read in frame from the first base. The germline V gene supplies CDR1 SQVTM and CDR2 ANQGSEA. Material: PBMCs or a T cell subset sorted from them (not recorded which). The rearranged chain carries TRBV29-1 and TRBJ2-7, with 8 bases aligning to TRBD2. The clonotype was recovered from a man between 18 and 29 years old who had mild COVID-19 (a few samples of this study predate the infection). The sample titles of this study are shuffled in the database, so cell type and time point are left out; the donor was told from shared clones. CDR3 protein: CSVEDRRGANYEQYF. Read as DNA, the sequence is TGCAGCGTTGAAGATCGGCGGGGGGCCAACTACGAGCAGTACTTC.